These 31 T cell receptor beta chains came from one sample sequenced in a study of cytomegalovirus exposure and HLA in healthy donors. 13 Jbeta primers and 60 Vbeta primers were used for the PCR. The assay was immunoSEQ multiplex PCR, and TCRdb's table has in-frame clones only and misses some. The sample contains some 140,000 clones, approximately 80% of which appear only once. Sequenced: PBMCs. Receptor source: a man younger than 45 in good health and CMV-seropositive.

This clone was found a few times. V usage is TRBV4-1 and J usage is TRBJ2-1, with a tentative D call TRBD2 (6 bases). Germline V gene sequence: CDR1 MGHRA, CDR2 YSYEKL. The V and J ends lost 3 bases and 6 bases respectively, with 18 bases between them. This CDR3 is 16 amino acids long. The CDR3 coding sequence is TGCGCCAGCAGCCAGACCTGGGTTAGCGGACCCAATGAGCAGTTCTTC. As protein: CASSQTWVSGPNEQFF.

This sequence joins TRBV29-1 and TRBJ1-1; unclear D gene. Germline V gene lookup returns CDR1 SQVTM and CDR2 ANQGSEA. Trimming pared 5 bases from V and 5 bases from J, leaving 6 bases between. This CDR3 region has 10 residues. The CDR3 bases are TGCAGCGTTCGGACTACTGAAGCTTTCTTT. It codes for CSVRTTEAFF.

This chain connects TRBV4-1 to TRBJ2-2, with 7 bases aligning to TRBD2. CDR3 length: 16 amino acids. Per germline, CDR1 MGHRA and CDR2 YSYEKL. Trimming removed 1 base from V and 2 bases from J; junction bases left unmatched: 4. The CDR3 DNA reads TGCGCCAGCAGCCAAGTTCCAGCGGGAAACACCGGGGAGCTGTTTTTT. Residues: CASSQVPAGNTGELFF.

This clone was seen a single time. At one end the junction does not follow the germline gene, possibly because of a read error. The CDR3 spells CSSSGSNEKLFF. Written as DNA, the CDR3 is TGTTCCAGCAGTGGCAGTAATGAAAAACTGTTTTTT. The rearrangement joins TRBV7-9 to TRBJ1-4; D unclear. CDR1 is SEHNR, CDR2 FQNEAQ, per germline (reference sequence). This CDR3 is built from 12 residues.

About this clone: The same CDR3 is also encoded by other DNA sequences in this sample. The rearrangement joins TRBV7-2 to TRBJ1-4; 8 bases are shared with TRBD1. Trimming removed 3 bases from V and 4 bases from J; junction bases left unmatched: 4. The CDR3 is 15 residues long. Germline lookup yields CDR1 SGHTA and CDR2 FQGNSA. CDR3 loop: CASSLRQGYNEKLFF. The CDR3 DNA reads as TGTGCCAGCAGCTTGCGACAGGGGTATAATGAAAAACTGTTTTTT.

This chain connects TRBV15 to TRBJ2-7; D remains ambiguous. Per the germline V gene, CDR1 is LNHNV and CDR2 is YYDKDF (reference sequence). This CDR3 is 15 amino acids long. With 5 bases removed from V and 3 bases from J, the gap between germline ends came to 17 bases. For the CDR3, the DNA is TGTGCCACCAGCGGATCGCGAGCGACCAACTACGAGCAGTACTTC. This sequence encodes CATSGSRATNYEQYF.

The rearrangement uses TRBV19 and TRBJ2-3; D is unclear. The CDR3 sequence is 13 residues long. Trimming pared 5 bases from V and 2 bases from J, leaving 8 bases between. Looked up from germline, CDR1 is LNHDA and CDR2 is SQIVND (reference sequence). CDR3 loop: CASSLSYTDTQYF. For the CDR3, the DNA is TGTGCCAGTAGTCTATCTTACACAGATACGCAGTATTTT.

The V gene is TRBV7-6, the J gene TRBJ2-7; D is unclear. The germline gives CDR1 SGHVS, CDR2 FNYEAQ. Trimming left V 5 bases short and J 2 bases short, with 16 bases between. The CDR3 runs 15 residues. CDR3 loop: CASSPHFEAPYEQYF. In DNA, the CDR3 is TGTGCCAGCAGCCCCCACTTCGAGGCGCCCTACGAGCAGTACTTC.

The chain employs TRBV19 and TRBJ2-3; TRBD1 agrees at 7 bases. Germline CDR1 and CDR2: LNHDA and SQIVND (reference sequence). V shed 9 bases, J shed 2 bases, and the junction held 11 bases outside the gene matches. The CDR3 consists of 15 residues. This chain's CDR3 is CASAQTGTLTDTQYF. CDR3 in DNA: TGTGCCAGCGCCCAGACAGGGACCCTCACAGATACGCAGTATTTT.

The chain employs TRBV18 and TRBJ1-1, with 7 bases aligning to TRBD1. V gave up 2 bases and J gave up 0 bases; unmatched junction bases: 6. This CDR3 contains 16 residues. Germline V CDR1 and CDR2: KGHSH, LQKENI. CDR3 region: CASSPKTGDVNTEAFF. DNA for the CDR3: TGTGCCAGCTCACCAAAAACAGGGGATGTGAACACTGAAGCTTTCTTT.

The chain carries TRBV13 and TRBJ2-1; 8 nucleotides line up with TRBD2. Germline V CDR1 and CDR2: PRHDT, FYEKMQ (reference sequence). The V and J ends lost 1 base and 4 bases, in that order; junction bases with no gene match: 6. This CDR3 contains 16 residues. CDR3 bases: TGTGCCAGCAGCTTAGTACCGGGACTAGAGTACAATGAGCAGTTCTTC. Translation: CASSLVPGLEYNEQFF.

This clone showed up just once. Within the sample, other DNA sequences also encode this same CDR3. This chain uses TRBV2 with TRBJ1-5; the D is unclear. Trimming cost V 2 bases and J 2 bases, with 7 bases left between them. The CDR3 runs 14 residues. Germline CDR1 and CDR2: SNHLY and FYNNEI. CDR3 loop: CASSESGRNQPQHF. The CDR3 DNA reads TGTGCCAGCAGTGAATCAGGCCGCAATCAGCCCCAGCATTTT.

In DNA, the CDR3 is TGTGCCAGCAGCGGACAGGGGGCCTCTGATACGCAGTATTTT. Translating gives CASSGQGASDTQYF. The rearrangement uses TRBV27 and TRBJ2-3; TRBD1 matches 11 bases. The CDR3 length is 14 residues. The germline gives CDR1 MNHEY, CDR2 SMNVEV (reference sequence). V was clipped by 6 bases and J by 6 bases; unmatched bases: 5.

This chain uses TRBV2 with TRBJ2-1; D is possibly TRBD1 (6 bases). Germline CDR1 is SNHLY and CDR2 is FYNNEI. CDR3 size: 19 residues. Trimming removed 10 bases from V and 0 bases from J, with 28 bases in between. Here the CDR3 DNA reads TGTGCCACCCGTTGGTCAGGTCAGGGGACAACGAGCTCCTACAATGAGCAGTTCTTC. Protein product: CATRWSGQGTTSSYNEQFF.

This clone showed up many times. The chain's CDR3 is CASSRDSDDYGYTF. The CDR3 nucleotides are TGTGCCAGCAGTCGGGACAGCGACGACTATGGCTACACCTTC. V gene TRBV2 combines with J gene TRBJ1-2, with 7 bases that match TRBD1. The CDR3 totals 14 residues. CDR1 and CDR2 (germline): SNHLY, FYNNEI. With 5 bases clipped from V and 3 bases from J, the junction kept 6 bases outside the gene matches.

This rearrangement joins TRBV5-1 to TRBJ1-4; 8 bases align to TRBD1. V gave up 7 bases and J gave up 1 base; unmatched junction bases: 9. CDR1 and CDR2 from the germline V gene are SGHRS and YFSETQ. The CDR3 has 16 residues. The CDR3 here is CASQKGTGGTNEKLFF. As DNA, the CDR3 is TGCGCCAGCCAAAAAGGGACAGGCGGAACTAATGAAAAACTGTTTTTT.

The chain joins TRBV6-5 to TRBJ2-2, with 9 bases fitting TRBD1. V was pared by 6 bases and J by 7 bases, with 9 bases of the junction left unmatched. Germline CDR1 reads MNHEY; CDR2 reads SVGAGI. The CDR3 covers 15 residues. The CDR3 loop is CASRPTGGRNGELFF. The DNA of the CDR3 is TGTGCCAGCAGACCGACAGGGGGTAGGAACGGGGAGCTGTTTTTT.

The chain carries TRBV15 and TRBJ2-5, with unresolved D. The CDR3 runs 14 residues. Germline CDR1 LNHNV, CDR2 YYDKDF (reference sequence). V lost 0 bases and J lost 3, with 8 bases in between. In DNA, the CDR3 is TGTGCCACCAGCAGAGATCCCTTTGAAGAGACCCAGTACTTC. This codes for CATSRDPFEETQYF. The entire variable domain, with the rest obtained from reference TRBV15 and TRBJ2-5, is as follows: DAMVIQNPRYQVTQFGKPVTLSCSQTLNHNVMYWYQQKSSQAPKLLFHYYDKDFNNEADTPDNFQSRRPNTSFCFLDIRSPGLGDTAMYLCATSRDPFEETQYFGPGTRLLVL.

Notes on this clone: A read error may account for a junction end that differs from germline. CDR3 coding DNA: TGTGCCGGCAGCCCCCACGGGGGAGAGACCCAGTACTTC. The encoded protein is CAGSPHGGETQYF. The V call is TRBV7-3, the J call TRBJ2-5; D may be TRBD2 (6 bases). Germline V gene lookup returns CDR1 SGHTA and CDR2 FQGTGA. The CDR3 length is 13 residues.

This chain joins TRBV10-3 and TRBJ2-7; 8 bases align to TRBD2. The CDR3 covers 13 residues. CDR1 ENHRY and CDR2 SYGVKD come from the germline V gene. The trim removed 5 bases at V and 7 bases at J, leaving 7 bases unmatched. In nucleotides, the CDR3 is TGTGCCATCAGTCCAGCGGGAGTGGGAGAGCAGTACTTC. Its translation: CAISPAGVGEQYF.

For this clone: This CDR3 is also generated by other DNA sequences in the sample. The chain combines TRBV6-6 with TRBJ2-7; TRBD1 matches at 8 bases. After removal of 2 bases from V and 3 bases from J, the junction contained 9 bases not matched to a gene. CDR1 MNHNY and CDR2 SVGAGI come from the germline V gene (reference sequence). This CDR3 has 16 residues. The CDR3: CASSYGTGGPSYEQYF. The CDR3 DNA reads TGTGCCAGCAGTTACGGGACAGGTGGCCCGAGCTACGAGCAGTACTTC.

The J gene is TRBJ2-7, the V gene TRBV28, with D perhaps matching TRBD2 (6 bases). Germline V lookup: CDR1 MDHEN, CDR2 SYDVKM. Trimming took off 4 bases at V and 3 bases at J, with 16 bases between the two ends. The length of the CDR3 is 15 residues. As DNA, the CDR3 is TGTGCCAGCAGTTCCCGTAGCGGCCGCTTCTACGAGCAGTACTTC. Encoded protein: CASSSRSGRFYEQYF.

The genes are TRBV10-3 and TRBJ1-1; the D gene is possibly TRBD1 (6 bases). This CDR3 region has 14 residues. CDR1 ENHRY and CDR2 SYGVKD come from the germline V gene. V was clipped by 6 bases and J by 5 bases, with 16 bases between them. The CDR3 protein is CAIRARQDETEAFF. Written as DNA, the CDR3 is TGTGCCATCAGGGCCCGACAGGACGAAACTGAAGCTTTCTTT.

The chain is built from TRBV27 and TRBJ1-1, with D maybe TRBD1 (5 bases). With 5 bases removed from V and 4 bases from J, the gap between germline ends came to 11 bases. The germline V gene has CDR1 MNHEY and CDR2 SMNVEV (reference sequence). This CDR3 has 13 amino acids. In nucleotides, the CDR3 is TGTGCCAGCAGTACTCTGGGGGGCACTGAAGCTTTCTTT. This codes for CASSTLGGTEAFF.

This clone has a handful of counts. This rearrangement joins TRBV29-1 to TRBJ2-7; D is perhaps TRBD1 (6 bases). V lost 0 bases to trimming and J lost 11 bases, with 17 bases between them. This CDR3 region has 13 residues. From germline, CDR1 is SQVTM and CDR2 ANQGSEA. CDR3 bases: TGCAGCGTTGAAGATGGCGGACAGACAACCGAGTACTTC. The encoded protein is CSVEDGGQTTEYF.

CDR3 in amino acids: CSVNGAGYTF. The CDR3 DNA sequence: TGCAGCGTTAATGGGGCTGGCTACACCTTC. V is TRBV29-1 and J is TRBJ1-2; weak D call: TRBD1 (5 bases). The CDR3 has 10 residues. Trimming removed 5 bases at V and 7 bases at J, with 8 bases between. Germline assignment: CDR1 SQVTM and CDR2 ANQGSEA. The full variable domain, rest sourced from reference TRBV29-1 and TRBJ1-2, is SAVISQKPSRDICQRGTSLTIQCQVDSQVTMMFWYRQQPGQSLTLIATANQGSEATYESGFVIDKFPISRPNLTFSTLTVSNMSPEDSSIYLCSVNGAGYTFGSGTRLTVV.

V and J are TRBV28 and TRBJ2-7; 7 nucleotides agree with TRBD1. Germline-derived CDR1 and CDR2 are MDHEN and SYDVKM. The CDR3 length is 15 residues. V lost 5 bases, J lost 1 base, and 8 bases stayed unmatched. The CDR3 DNA reads as TGTGCCAGCAGTGATTTGGGGACAGATTCCTACGAGCAGTACTTC. Its protein product is CASSDLGTDSYEQYF.

This rearrangement joins TRBV19 to TRBJ2-5, with D possibly TRBD2 on 6 matching bases. This CDR3 is built from 12 residues. The V gene's germline CDR1 is LNHDA and CDR2 SQIVND (reference sequence). V shed 4 bases and J shed 3 bases, with 6 bases lying between them. CDR3 DNA sequence: TGTGCCAGTAGTAGCGGGAAAGAGACCCAGTACTTC. Translated: CASSSGKETQYF.

This chain uses TRBV11-2 with TRBJ2-7; the D gene is possibly TRBD2 (5 bases). The germline CDR1 and CDR2 sequences are SGHAT and FQNNGV. V shed 6 bases and J shed 7 bases, with 16 bases lying between them. The CDR3 spans 13 residues. CDR3 sequence: CASRYSRAGEQYF. The CDR3 nucleotides are TGTGCCAGCAGATATTCTCGTGCGGGTGAGCAGTACTTC. Full variable domain (remainder filled in from reference TRBV11-2 and TRBJ2-7): EAGVAQSPRYKIIEKRQSVAFWCNPISGHATLYWYQQILGQGPKLLIQFQNNGVVDDSQLPKDRFSAERLKGVDSTLKIQPAKLEDSAVYLCASRYSRAGEQYFGPGTRLTVT.

The CDR3 loop is CASSPGGGSANIQYF. DNA of the CDR3: TGTGCCAGCAGCCCCGGGGGGGGGAGTGCGAACATTCAGTACTTC. The chain joins TRBV9 to TRBJ2-4; 8 nucleotides agree with TRBD2. J was trimmed by 7 bases and V by 4 bases; bases with no gene match: 10. The CDR3 spans 15 residues. CDR1 SGDLS and CDR2 YYNGEE come from the germline V gene.

J is TRBJ2-1 and V is TRBV5-6, with 9 bases fitting TRBD2. V shed 4 bases and J 2 bases; nucleotides not matched to a gene: 4. This CDR3 spans 15 amino acids. Per germline, CDR1 SGHDT and CDR2 YYEEEE. The CDR3 coding sequence is TGTGCCAGCAGCGCGCTAGCGGGGACCTACAATGAGCAGTTCTTC. It is translated as CASSALAGTYNEQFF. The variable domain in full, completed from reference TRBV5-6 and TRBJ2-1, reads DAGVTQSPTHLIKTRGQQVTLRCSPKSGHDTVSWYQQALGQGPQFIFQYYEEEERQRGNFPDRFSGHQFPNYSSELNVNALLLGDSALYLCASSALAGTYNEQFFGPGTRLTVL.